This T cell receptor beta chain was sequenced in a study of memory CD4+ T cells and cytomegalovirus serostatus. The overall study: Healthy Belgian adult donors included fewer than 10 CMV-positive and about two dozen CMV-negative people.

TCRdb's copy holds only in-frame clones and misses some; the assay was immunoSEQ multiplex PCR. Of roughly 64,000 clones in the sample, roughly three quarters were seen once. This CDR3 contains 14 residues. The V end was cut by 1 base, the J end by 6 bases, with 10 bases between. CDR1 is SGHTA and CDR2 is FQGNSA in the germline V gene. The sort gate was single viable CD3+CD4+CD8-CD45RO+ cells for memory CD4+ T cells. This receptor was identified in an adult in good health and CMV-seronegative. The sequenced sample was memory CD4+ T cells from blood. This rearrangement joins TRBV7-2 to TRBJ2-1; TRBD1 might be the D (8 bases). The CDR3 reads CASSLDRGGNEQFF. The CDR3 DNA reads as TGTGCCAGCAGCTTAGACAGGGGGGGCAATGAGCAGTTCTTC.